The sequence of this TCR beta chain was determined in a study of OX40 agonist ivuxolimab in advanced cancers. Study context: Checkpoint inhibitors had been given previously to under 50% of patients. Broader study findings: Clonal expansion was seen in CD4+ and CD8+ blood T cells by week 6 at 0.1 to 3.0 mg/kg.

The repertoire was sequenced with immunoSEQ multiplex PCR; TCRdb's copy has only in-frame clones and lacks some. This sample has approximately 82,000 clones, with roughly 92% found just once. CDR3 length equals 13 residues. The germline V gene has CDR1 GTSNPN and CDR2 SVGIG (reference sequence). With V trimmed by 0 bases and J by 6 bases, 3 bases remained unmatched. This clone was observed a few times. Its antigen is currently unknown. Sample: CD4+ or CD8+ T cells sorted from blood, taken in a trial of the OX40 agonist ivuxolimab. The chain couples TRBV30 to TRBJ1-1; TRBD1 agrees at 8 bases. The sequence derives from an adult with an advanced solid tumor such as melanoma, head and neck, liver or kidney cancer. The CDR3 DNA sequence: TGTGCCTGGAGTGTACAGGGGGGCTCTGAAGCTTTCTTT. This codes for CAWSVQGGSEAFF.